The rows below give T cell receptor beta chains drawn from one sample of a study of shared clonotypes between healthy human individuals. Clones were sequenced by immunoSEQ multiplex PCR, and TCRdb holds only the in-frame ones, with some missing. The sample contains 1,500,000 or so clones, approximately 98.5% of which appear only once. The source material was naive CD4+ T cells sorted from blood. The receptor source for this set is a man between 25 and 39 years old in good health. Both conserved end residues are part of each CDR3. Fields, in order: V gene, D gene, clone size, CDR3 length, J gene, CDR3 DNA, CDR3 protein. The D gene is left open where the match is weak. A clone size is listed for some rows: how often the clone was seen (once, few, many), or a class if it is expanded.

v_gene: TRBV4-1
d_gene: TRBD2
abundance: NA
len: 15
j_gene: TRBJ2-7
CDR3nt: TGCGCCAGCAGCGCGACTAGCGGCCTCTCCTACGAGCAGTACTTC
CDR3aa: CASSATSGLSYEQYF

v_gene: TRBV5-1
d_gene: NA
abundance: NA
len: 14
j_gene: TRBJ1-5
CDR3nt: TGCGCCAGCAGCTTGGGTGGGGGCGATCAGCCCCAGCATTTT
CDR3aa: CASSLGGGDQPQHF

v_gene: TRBV4-3
d_gene: NA
abundance: NA
len: 16
j_gene: TRBJ2-6
CDR3nt: TGCGCCAGCAGCCAAGAAGGAGGAGCTGGGGCCAACGTCCTGACTTTC
CDR3aa: CASSQEGGAGANVLTF

v_gene: TRBV5-6
d_gene: TRBD1
abundance: NA
len: 16
j_gene: TRBJ1-5
CDR3nt: TGTGCCAGCAGCTACTCAGGGGGGGCGAAACATCAGCCCCAGCATTTT
CDR3aa: CASSYSGGAKHQPQHF

v_gene: TRBV7-2
d_gene: NA
abundance: NA
len: 17
j_gene: TRBJ2-7
CDR3nt: TGTGCCAGCAGCTTAACGTCCATAACAGCCTTGCTCTACGAGCAGTACTTC
CDR3aa: CASSLTSITALLYEQYF

v_gene: TRBV10-3
d_gene: NA
abundance: NA
len: 11
j_gene: TRBJ2-7
CDR3nt: TGTGCCATCAGTGAAGCCTACGAGCAGTACTTC
CDR3aa: CAISEAYEQYF

v_gene: TRBV27
d_gene: TRBD1
abundance: NA
len: 16
j_gene: TRBJ1-4
CDR3nt: TGTGCCAGCAGCTACCAGAACAGGGGGTTTAATGAAAAACTGTTTTTT
CDR3aa: CASSYQNRGFNEKLFF

v_gene: TRBV7-8
d_gene: TRBD2
abundance: NA
len: 16
j_gene: TRBJ2-1
CDR3nt: TGTGCCAGCAGCTTAGAATTAGCGGGAGGGCTGGGTGAGCAGTTCTTC
CDR3aa: CASSLELAGGLGEQFF

v_gene: TRBV29-1
d_gene: TRBD1
abundance: NA
len: 12
j_gene: TRBJ2-7
CDR3nt: TGCAGCGTTAGGGACAGTTACTACGAGCAGTACTTC
CDR3aa: CSVRDSYYEQYF

v_gene: TRBV5-1
d_gene: TRBD1
abundance: NA
len: 15
j_gene: TRBJ2-7
CDR3nt: TGCGCCAGCAGCGTCTTGGGACAGGGTAAACGCGAGCAGTACTTC
CDR3aa: CASSVLGQGKREQYF

v_gene: TRBV5-1
d_gene: TRBD1
abundance: NA
len: 16
j_gene: TRBJ1-1
CDR3nt: TGCGCCAGCAGCATATCCGGGACAGGGGGCTACACTGAAGCTTTCTTT
CDR3aa: CASSISGTGGYTEAFF

v_gene: TRBV5-1
d_gene: NA
abundance: NA
len: 14
j_gene: TRBJ2-3
CDR3nt: TGCGCCAGCAGCTTGGAGGGCCCGGAAGATACGCAGTATTTT
CDR3aa: CASSLEGPEDTQYF

v_gene: TRBV7-3
d_gene: NA
abundance: NA
len: 14
j_gene: TRBJ2-3
CDR3nt: TGTGCCAGCAGCTTACTCGGAAGCACAGATACGCAGTATTTT
CDR3aa: CASSLLGSTDTQYF

v_gene: TRBV7-2
d_gene: TRBD2
abundance: NA
len: 15
j_gene: TRBJ2-2
CDR3nt: TGTGCCAGCAGCTTCCTAGCGGGAGGTACCGGGGAGCTGTTTTTT
CDR3aa: CASSFLAGGTGELFF

v_gene: TRBV2
d_gene: NA
abundance: NA
len: 11
j_gene: TRBJ2-7
CDR3nt: TGTGCCAGCAGTACAACCTACGAGCAGTACTTC
CDR3aa: CASSTTYEQYF

v_gene: TRBV18
d_gene: NA
abundance: NA
len: 15
j_gene: TRBJ1-1
CDR3nt: TGTGCCAGCTCACCATTAGAGGGGCTTGGGACTGAAGCTTTCTTT
CDR3aa: CASSPLEGLGTEAFF

v_gene: TRBV6-1
d_gene: TRBD2
abundance: NA
len: 16
j_gene: TRBJ2-3
CDR3nt: TGTGCCAGCAGTGAACTAGCGGGTCCTAGCACAGATACGCAGTATTTT
CDR3aa: CASSELAGPSTDTQYF

v_gene: TRBV5-4
d_gene: TRBD1
abundance: NA
len: 13
j_gene: TRBJ2-7
CDR3nt: TGTGCCAGCAGCAGGGGACAGTTTAGCGAGCAGTACTTC
CDR3aa: CASSRGQFSEQYF

v_gene: TRBV5-4
d_gene: TRBD1
abundance: NA
len: 14
j_gene: TRBJ2-3
CDR3nt: TGTGCCAGCAGCAAAGGACAGGGCACAGATACGCAGTATTTT
CDR3aa: CASSKGQGTDTQYF

v_gene: TRBV7-9
d_gene: NA
abundance: once
len: 13
j_gene: TRBJ1-1
CDR3nt: TGTGCCAGCAGGGCCGGGACGAACACTGAAGCTTTCTTT
CDR3aa: CASRAGTNTEAFF

v_gene: TRBV5-4
d_gene: TRBD2
abundance: NA
len: 14
j_gene: TRBJ2-1
CDR3nt: TGTGCCACAAATCGGGAGGGCCTTGGAGGTGAGCAGTTCTTC
CDR3aa: CATNREGLGGEQFF

v_gene: TRBV27
d_gene: NA
abundance: NA
len: 16
j_gene: TRBJ2-1
CDR3nt: TGTGCCAGCAGTTTAGGAGGTCCGTCCTTTTACAATGAGCAGTTCTTC
CDR3aa: CASSLGGPSFYNEQFF

v_gene: TRBV28
d_gene: TRBD2
abundance: NA
len: 17
j_gene: TRBJ2-1
CDR3nt: TGTGCCAGCAGTTTCCGTAGCGGGGGGAGCTCCTACAATGAGCAGTTCTTC
CDR3aa: CASSFRSGGSSYNEQFF

v_gene: TRBV6-1
d_gene: NA
abundance: NA
len: 9
j_gene: TRBJ1-2
CDR3nt: TGTGCCACCCGCTATGGCTACACCTTC
CDR3aa: CATRYGYTF

v_gene: TRBV9
d_gene: NA
abundance: once
len: 15
j_gene: TRBJ1-2
CDR3nt: TGTGCCAGCAGAGGTGGGAACGGGGCTAGCTATGGCTACACCTTC
CDR3aa: CASRGGNGASYGYTF

v_gene: TRBV6-6
d_gene: TRBD1
abundance: NA
len: 15
j_gene: TRBJ2-7
CDR3nt: TGTGCCAGCAGTTACCAGACAGGGGGCATGAGCGAGCAGTACTTC
CDR3aa: CASSYQTGGMSEQYF

v_gene: TRBV14
d_gene: NA
abundance: NA
len: 13
j_gene: TRBJ2-5
CDR3nt: TGTGCCAGCAGCCAACTGGGGACGGAGACCCAGTACTTC
CDR3aa: CASSQLGTETQYF

v_gene: TRBV28
d_gene: NA
abundance: NA
len: 14
j_gene: TRBJ1-5
CDR3nt: TGTGCCAGCAGTTTGGATCATCTGGGTCAGCCCCAGCATTTT
CDR3aa: CASSLDHLGQPQHF

v_gene: TRBV19
d_gene: NA
abundance: NA
len: 14
j_gene: TRBJ2-7
CDR3nt: TGTGCCAGTGGACGGTCTAGCTCGTTCTACGAGCAGTACTTC
CDR3aa: CASGRSSSFYEQYF

v_gene: TRBV5-1
d_gene: NA
abundance: NA
len: 18
j_gene: TRBJ2-1
CDR3nt: TGCGCCAGCAGCTCGGTGGGAGCGCGGACGAGCTCCTACAATGAGCAGTTCTTC
CDR3aa: CASSSVGARTSSYNEQFF

v_gene: TRBV9
d_gene: NA
abundance: NA
len: 13
j_gene: TRBJ2-1
CDR3nt: TGTGCCAGCAGCTCCCGCTCCTACAATGAGCAGTTCTTC
CDR3aa: CASSSRSYNEQFF

v_gene: TRBV2
d_gene: NA
abundance: NA
len: 14
j_gene: TRBJ1-5
CDR3nt: TGTGCCAGCAGTGAAAGGAGAGAGGATCAGCCCCAGCATTTT
CDR3aa: CASSERREDQPQHF

v_gene: TRBV7-9
d_gene: TRBD1
abundance: NA
len: 14
j_gene: TRBJ2-7
CDR3nt: TGTGCCAGCACCAGGGACAGGGGTATCTACGAGCAGTACTTC
CDR3aa: CASTRDRGIYEQYF

v_gene: TRBV15
d_gene: NA
abundance: NA
len: 17
j_gene: TRBJ2-1
CDR3nt: TGTGCCACCAGCAGAGAAGTAGGCCGGTTGGGAATCAATGAGCAGTTCTTC
CDR3aa: CATSREVGRLGINEQFF

v_gene: TRBV5-8
d_gene: NA
abundance: NA
len: 15
j_gene: TRBJ2-5
CDR3nt: TGTGCCAGCAGCCCCACCCCCGGGACCAGCGGGACCCAGTACTTC
CDR3aa: CASSPTPGTSGTQYF

v_gene: TRBV4-3
d_gene: TRBD2
abundance: NA
len: 13
j_gene: TRBJ2-7
CDR3nt: TGCGCCAGCAGCCAACGCGGGGGGGACGAGCAGTACTTC
CDR3aa: CASSQRGGDEQYF

v_gene: TRBV5-1
d_gene: TRBD1
abundance: NA
len: 13
j_gene: TRBJ1-2
CDR3nt: TGCGCCAGCAGCTTGGGGGACAGGGAAGGCTACACCTTC
CDR3aa: CASSLGDREGYTF

v_gene: TRBV28
d_gene: NA
abundance: NA
len: 16
j_gene: TRBJ2-7
CDR3nt: TGTGCCAGCAGTTTTTCCGAGCAGCACCCCCCCTACGAGCAGTACTTC
CDR3aa: CASSFSEQHPPYEQYF

v_gene: TRBV2
d_gene: TRBD1
abundance: NA
len: 14
j_gene: TRBJ1-1
CDR3nt: TGTGCCAGCACGAGGGACAGGGTGAACACTGAAGCTTTCTTT
CDR3aa: CASTRDRVNTEAFF

v_gene: TRBV5-1
d_gene: NA
abundance: NA
len: 17
j_gene: TRBJ2-3
CDR3nt: TGCGCCAGCAGCTTGAATCCCGGGACACCTAGCACAGATACGCAGTATTTT
CDR3aa: CASSLNPGTPSTDTQYF

v_gene: TRBV7-9
d_gene: NA
abundance: once
len: 14
j_gene: TRBJ2-7
CDR3nt: TGTGCCAGCAGAACCGCCGGGACATCCTACGAGCAGTACTTC
CDR3aa: CASRTAGTSYEQYF

v_gene: TRBV5-5
d_gene: NA
abundance: NA
len: 15
j_gene: TRBJ2-6
CDR3nt: TGTGCCAGCAGCTCTCTCAATTCTGGGGCCAACGTCCTGACTTTC
CDR3aa: CASSSLNSGANVLTF

v_gene: TRBV4-3
d_gene: TRBD2
abundance: NA
len: 16
j_gene: TRBJ2-7
CDR3nt: TGCGCCAGCAGCCAAGAAAGCGGGACCCTTTCCTACGAGCAGTACTTC
CDR3aa: CASSQESGTLSYEQYF

v_gene: TRBV7-9
d_gene: NA
abundance: NA
len: 15
j_gene: TRBJ2-5
CDR3nt: TGTGCCAGCAGCTTAGCTTTCGGTGTTCAAGAGACCCAGTACTTC
CDR3aa: CASSLAFGVQETQYF

v_gene: TRBV18
d_gene: NA
abundance: NA
len: 15
j_gene: TRBJ2-1
CDR3nt: TGTGCCAGCTCACGGGACATTTCCGCCTACAATGAGCAGTTCTTC
CDR3aa: CASSRDISAYNEQFF

v_gene: TRBV29-1
d_gene: NA
abundance: once
len: 13
j_gene: TRBJ2-3
CDR3nt: TGCAGCGTTGTGGGGCGGTACACAGATACGCAGTATTTT
CDR3aa: CSVVGRYTDTQYF

v_gene: TRBV10-1
d_gene: NA
abundance: NA
len: 15
j_gene: TRBJ2-3
CDR3nt: TGCGCCAGCCGCCGGGGAGCAGCTAGCACAGATACGCAGTATTTT
CDR3aa: CASRRGAASTDTQYF

v_gene: TRBV29-1
d_gene: NA
abundance: NA
len: 13
j_gene: TRBJ1-5
CDR3nt: TGCAGCGCAACGGGGCAGGTTGGTCAGCCCCAGCATTTT
CDR3aa: CSATGQVGQPQHF

v_gene: TRBV5-1
d_gene: TRBD2
abundance: NA
len: 17
j_gene: TRBJ2-7
CDR3nt: TGCGCCAGCAACCCGGGACTAGCGGGACTTCTGACCTACGAGCAGTACTTC
CDR3aa: CASNPGLAGLLTYEQYF

v_gene: TRBV11-2
d_gene: NA
abundance: NA
len: 15
j_gene: TRBJ1-4
CDR3nt: TGTGCCAGCAGCGCCCTAGGGGGAACTAATGAAAAACTGTTTTTT
CDR3aa: CASSALGGTNEKLFF

v_gene: TRBV5-4
d_gene: NA
abundance: NA
len: 15
j_gene: TRBJ2-6
CDR3nt: TGTGCCAGCAGCGACCCCTGGGAAGGGGCCAACGTCCTGACTTTC
CDR3aa: CASSDPWEGANVLTF

v_gene: TRBV19
d_gene: NA
abundance: NA
len: 15
j_gene: TRBJ1-5
CDR3nt: TGTGCCAGTGGCAACCGGGACACCTTTTATCAGCCCCAGCATTTT
CDR3aa: CASGNRDTFYQPQHF